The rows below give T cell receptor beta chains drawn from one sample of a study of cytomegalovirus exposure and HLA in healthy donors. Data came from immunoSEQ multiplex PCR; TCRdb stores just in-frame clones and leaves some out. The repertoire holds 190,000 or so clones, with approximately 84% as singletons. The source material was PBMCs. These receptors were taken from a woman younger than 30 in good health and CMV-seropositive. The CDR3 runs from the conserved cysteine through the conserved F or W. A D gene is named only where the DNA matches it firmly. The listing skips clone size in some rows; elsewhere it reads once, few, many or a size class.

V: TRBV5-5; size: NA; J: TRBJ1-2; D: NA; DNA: TGTGCCAGCAGCTTGGAAGAAGGGAGGCATGGCTACACCTTC; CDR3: CASSLEEGRHGYTF
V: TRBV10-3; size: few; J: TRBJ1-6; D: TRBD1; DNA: TGTGCCATCAGGCCAGGGGGCGGGTCACCCCTCCACTTT; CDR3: CAIRPGGGSPLHF
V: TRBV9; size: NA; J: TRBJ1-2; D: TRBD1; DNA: TGTGCCAGCAGCGTGGGACAGGATTTCTATGGCTACACCTTC; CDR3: CASSVGQDFYGYTF
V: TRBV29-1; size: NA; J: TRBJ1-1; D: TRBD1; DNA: TGCAGCGTTGACCCTACAGGGGCTTGGGAAGCTTTCTTT; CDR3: CSVDPTGAWEAFF
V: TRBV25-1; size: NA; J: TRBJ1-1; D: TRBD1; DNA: TGTGCCAGCAGAACAGGGGCCATGAACACTGAAGCTTTCTTT; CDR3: CASRTGAMNTEAFF
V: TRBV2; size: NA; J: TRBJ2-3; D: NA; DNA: TGTGCCAGCAGTGAAGAGCCCTCATGGGCAGCCGATACGCAGTATTTT; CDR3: CASSEEPSWAADTQYF
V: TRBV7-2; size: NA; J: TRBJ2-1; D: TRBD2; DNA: TGTGCCAGCAGCTTTTCTAGCGGGGGGCGTAACAATGAGCAGTTCTTC; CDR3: CASSFSSGGRNNEQFF
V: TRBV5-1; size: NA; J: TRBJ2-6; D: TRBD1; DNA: TGCGCCAGCAGCTTGGAGGGGGCGTCTGGGGCCAACGTCCTGACTTTC; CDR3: CASSLEGASGANVLTF
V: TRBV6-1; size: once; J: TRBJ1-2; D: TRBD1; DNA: TGTGCCAGCAGCCCCCCAGGGGGGTTTGGCTACACCTTC; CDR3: CASSPPGGFGYTF
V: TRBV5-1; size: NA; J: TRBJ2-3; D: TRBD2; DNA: TGCGCCAGCAGCTTAGCGGGGAGTAGCACAGATACGCAGTATTTT; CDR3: CASSLAGSSTDTQYF
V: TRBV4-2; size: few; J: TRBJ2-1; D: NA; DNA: TGTGCCAGCAGCCCCGTAGACAGGTCAAAGGACAATGAGCAGTTCTTC; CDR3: CASSPVDRSKDNEQFF
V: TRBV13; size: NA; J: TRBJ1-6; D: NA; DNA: TGTGCCAGCAGCCCACGCCCAGGGGACAATTCACCCCTCCACTTT; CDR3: CASSPRPGDNSPLHF
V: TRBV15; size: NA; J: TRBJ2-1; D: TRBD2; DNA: TGTGCCACCAGCAGAGATATGGGGGAGGGTGAGCAGTTCTTC; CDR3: CATSRDMGEGEQFF
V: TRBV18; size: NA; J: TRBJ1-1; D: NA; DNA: TGTGCCAGCTCACCCGGCGGGAGAGGAACTGAAGCTTTCTTT; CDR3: CASSPGGRGTEAFF
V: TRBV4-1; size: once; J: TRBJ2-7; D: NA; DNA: TGCGCCAGCAGCCAAGATGAGGGTCGAGGCTACTACGAGCAGTACTTC; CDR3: CASSQDEGRGYYEQYF
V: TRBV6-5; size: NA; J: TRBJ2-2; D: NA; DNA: TGTGCCAGCAGTTTCTTGAGGGCCGCGAACACCGGGGAGCTGTTTTTT; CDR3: CASSFLRAANTGELFF
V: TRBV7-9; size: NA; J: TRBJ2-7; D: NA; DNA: TGTGCCAGCAGCCCCACCCTTAAGGGGCGAACCTACGAGCAGTACTTC; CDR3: CASSPTLKGRTYEQYF
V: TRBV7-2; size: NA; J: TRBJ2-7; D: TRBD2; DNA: TGTGCCAGCAGCTTAGTCGGGACTAGTATCTACGAGCAGTACTTC; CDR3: CASSLVGTSIYEQYF
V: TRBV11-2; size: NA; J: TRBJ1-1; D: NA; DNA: TGTGCCAGCAGCTTAGACCCCGACAGCAACACTGAAGCTTTCTTT; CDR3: CASSLDPDSNTEAFF
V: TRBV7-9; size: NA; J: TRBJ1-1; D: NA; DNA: TGTGCCAGCAGCCCCCAACAGTATCGGAACACTGAAGCTTTCTTT; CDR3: CASSPQQYRNTEAFF
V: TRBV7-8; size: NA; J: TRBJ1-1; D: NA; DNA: TGTGCCAGCAGCCTAGTAGTCGGGCCGGGGAAGAACACTGAAGCTTTCTTT; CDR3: CASSLVVGPGKNTEAFF
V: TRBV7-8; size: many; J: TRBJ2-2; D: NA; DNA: TGTGCCAGCAGCCCCGGGACTCTTCTCGGGGAGCTGTTTTTT; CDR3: CASSPGTLLGELFF